The source of this TCR beta chain is a study of follicular helper T cells after annual influenza vaccination. Here immunoSEQ multiplex PCR was the method, and the copy in TCRdb shows in-frame clones only, minus some. The repertoire holds 10,000 or so clones, with around four fifths as singletons. Notes on the study in general: Change in circulating plasmablasts correlated with ICOS+CD38+ cTfh clonality change. ICOS-CD38- cTfh most often held earlier Day 7 ICOS+CD38+ clones.

This clone was seen a few times. Its antigen is currently unknown. Time point of the sample: 2015-2016 season, 7 days after influenza vaccination. V was clipped by 6 bases and J by 5 bases; unmatched bases: 13. The CDR3 has 16 residues. Germline values: CDR1 SGHVS, CDR2 FNYEAQ. The clonotype originates from an adult who received the influenza vaccine. The chain links TRBV7-6 to TRBJ2-3, with TRBD2 matching 8 bases. Source: CXCR5- memory CD4+ T cells sorted from blood, taken 7 days after influenza vaccination. The CDR3 is CASSLGVAGGGDTQYF. The CDR3 DNA follows: TGTGCCAGCAGTTTGGGAGTGGCGGGGGGTGGAGATACGCAGTATTTT.